This T cell receptor beta chain was identified during a study of graft-versus-host responses after intestinal transplantation. Overall study results and limits: Patients with graft-donor T cell macrochimerism had high graft-versus-host to host-versus-graft clonal ratios in allografts.

Details on this clone: Its specificity is unknown.

The CDR3 sequence is 12 residues long. Germline CDR1 SGHTS, CDR2 YDEGEE. V was clipped by 1 base and J by 4 bases, with 6 bases between them. Only in-frame clones appear in the TCRdb table, and some are missing; sequencing was by immunoSEQ multiplex PCR. Of about 100,000 clones in the sample, less than 90% were seen once. The TCR originated in a human donor who was the organ donor for an intestinal transplant. Material: unstimulated CD4+ T cells sorted from spleen or lymph node cells, obtained before transplant. The rearrangement uses TRBV5-8 and TRBJ2-7, with D unresolved. The CDR3 region has the DNA TGTGCCAGCAGCTTGTACCCTTACGAGCAGTACTTC. Protein: CASSLYPYEQYF.